The TCR beta chain described here comes from a study of CD8 T cells in ankylosing spondylitis. Overall study results and limits: A TCR beta motif of fewer than ten highly homologous variants seemed to mark ankylosing spondylitis blood.

TCRdb re-called the 5' RACE reads through MiXCR, storing one row per CDR3 protein. Of approximately 350,000 distinct CDR3 sequences detected, 20% to 25% appear once; the ten largest clones hold about 12%. Comments on this clonotype: Antigen: not known.

The ends were cut back, 4 bases at V and 6 bases at J, with 11 bases in the middle. Germline V CDR1 and CDR2: SGHTA, FQGNSA. The CDR3 contains 13 residues. Specimen: blood, either unsorted or a sorted T cell fraction (not recorded which). The TCR comes from a male donor with ankylosing spondylitis or in good health (not recorded which). This chain links TRBV7-2 with TRBJ2-3, with no clear D. CDR3 amino acids: CASSSLTSDTQYF. The DNA for the CDR3 is TGTGCCAGCAGCTCCTTAACTTCCGATACGCAGTATTTT.